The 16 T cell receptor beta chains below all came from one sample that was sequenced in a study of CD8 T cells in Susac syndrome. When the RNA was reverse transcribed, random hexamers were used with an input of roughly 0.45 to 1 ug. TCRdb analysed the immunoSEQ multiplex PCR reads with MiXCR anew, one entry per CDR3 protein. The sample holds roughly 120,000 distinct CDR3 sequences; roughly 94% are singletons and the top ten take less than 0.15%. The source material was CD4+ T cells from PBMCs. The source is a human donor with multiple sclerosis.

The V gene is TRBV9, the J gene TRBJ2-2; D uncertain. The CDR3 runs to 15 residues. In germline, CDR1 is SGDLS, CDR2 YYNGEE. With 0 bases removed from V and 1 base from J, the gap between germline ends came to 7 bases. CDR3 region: CASSVEGRNTGELFF. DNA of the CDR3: TGTGCCAGCAGCGTAGAAGGACGGAACACCGGGGAGCTGTTTTTT.

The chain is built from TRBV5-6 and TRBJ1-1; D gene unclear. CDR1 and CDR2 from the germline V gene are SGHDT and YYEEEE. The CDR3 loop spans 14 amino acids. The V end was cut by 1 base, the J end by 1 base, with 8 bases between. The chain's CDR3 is CASSLLAPNTEAFF. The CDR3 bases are TGTGCCAGCAGCTTGCTAGCCCCGAACACTGAAGCTTTCTTT.

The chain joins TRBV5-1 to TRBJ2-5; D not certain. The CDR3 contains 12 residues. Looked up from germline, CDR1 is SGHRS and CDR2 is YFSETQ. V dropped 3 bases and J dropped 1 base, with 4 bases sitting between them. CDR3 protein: CASSSSQETQYF. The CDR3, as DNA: TGCGCCAGCAGCTCAAGCCAAGAGACCCAGTACTTC.

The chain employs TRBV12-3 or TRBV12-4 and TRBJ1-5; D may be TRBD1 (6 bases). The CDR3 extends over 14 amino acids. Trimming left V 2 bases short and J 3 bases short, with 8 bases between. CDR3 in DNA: TGTGCCAGCAGTTTACGGGACACCAATCAGCCCCAGCATTTT. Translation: CASSLRDTNQPQHF.

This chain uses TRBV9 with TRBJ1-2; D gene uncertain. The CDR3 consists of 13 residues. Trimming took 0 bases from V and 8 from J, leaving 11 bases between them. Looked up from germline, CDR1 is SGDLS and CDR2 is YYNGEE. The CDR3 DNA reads TGTGCCAGCAGCGTAGGCAGGAGAGAGGGCTACACCTTC. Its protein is CASSVGRREGYTF.

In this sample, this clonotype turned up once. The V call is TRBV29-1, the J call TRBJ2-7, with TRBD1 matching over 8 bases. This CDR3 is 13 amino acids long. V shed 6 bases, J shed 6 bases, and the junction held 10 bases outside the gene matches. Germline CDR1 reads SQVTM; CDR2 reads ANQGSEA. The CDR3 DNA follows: TGCAGCGTAACCGTGACAGGGGTGTCCGAGCAGTACTTC. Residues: CSVTVTGVSEQYF.

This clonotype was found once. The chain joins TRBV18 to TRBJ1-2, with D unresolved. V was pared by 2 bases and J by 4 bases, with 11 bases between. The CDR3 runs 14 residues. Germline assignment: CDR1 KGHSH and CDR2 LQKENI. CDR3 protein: CASSPVNPSYGYTF. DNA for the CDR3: TGTGCCAGCTCACCAGTAAATCCTTCCTATGGCTACACCTTC.

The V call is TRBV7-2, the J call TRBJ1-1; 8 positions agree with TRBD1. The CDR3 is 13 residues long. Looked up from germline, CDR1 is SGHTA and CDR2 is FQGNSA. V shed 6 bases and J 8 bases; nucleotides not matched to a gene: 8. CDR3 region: CASSFRQGSEAFF. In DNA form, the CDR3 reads TGTGCCAGCAGTTTCCGACAGGGGAGCGAAGCTTTCTTT.

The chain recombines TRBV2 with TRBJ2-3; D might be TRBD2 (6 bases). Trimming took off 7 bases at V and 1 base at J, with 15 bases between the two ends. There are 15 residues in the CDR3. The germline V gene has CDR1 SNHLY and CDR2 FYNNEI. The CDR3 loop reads CASKGRGMGTDTQYF. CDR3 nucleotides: TGTGCCAGCAAGGGACGGGGGATGGGCACAGATACGCAGTATTTT.

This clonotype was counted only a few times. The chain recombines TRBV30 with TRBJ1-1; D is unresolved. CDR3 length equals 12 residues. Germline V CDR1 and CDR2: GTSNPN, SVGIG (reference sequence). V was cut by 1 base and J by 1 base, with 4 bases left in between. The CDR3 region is CAWSAGNTEAFF. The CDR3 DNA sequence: TGTGCCTGGAGTGCCGGGAACACTGAAGCTTTCTTT.

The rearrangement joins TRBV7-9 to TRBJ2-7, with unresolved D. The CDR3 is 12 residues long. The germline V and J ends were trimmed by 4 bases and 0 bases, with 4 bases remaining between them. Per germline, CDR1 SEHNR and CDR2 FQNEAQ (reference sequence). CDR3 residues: CASSSNSYEQYF. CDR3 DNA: TGTGCCAGCAGCTCTAACTCCTACGAGCAGTACTTC.

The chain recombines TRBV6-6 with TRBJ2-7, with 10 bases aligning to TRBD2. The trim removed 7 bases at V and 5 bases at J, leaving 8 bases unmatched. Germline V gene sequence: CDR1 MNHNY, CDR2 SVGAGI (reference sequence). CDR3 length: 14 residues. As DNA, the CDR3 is TGTGCCAGCACCATAGCGGGAGGCGAGAACGAGCAGTACTTC. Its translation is CASTIAGGENEQYF.

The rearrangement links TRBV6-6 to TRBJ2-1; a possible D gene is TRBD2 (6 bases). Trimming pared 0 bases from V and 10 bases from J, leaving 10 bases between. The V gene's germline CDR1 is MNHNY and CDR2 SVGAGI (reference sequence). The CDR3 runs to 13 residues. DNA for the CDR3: TGTGCCAGCAGTTACTCGCGGGGCAGGGAGCAGTTCTTC. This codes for CASSYSRGREQFF.

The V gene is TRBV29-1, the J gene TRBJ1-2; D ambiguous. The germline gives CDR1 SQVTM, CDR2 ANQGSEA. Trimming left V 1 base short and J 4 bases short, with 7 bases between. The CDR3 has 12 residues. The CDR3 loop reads CSVEGGPYGYTF. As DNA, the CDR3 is TGCAGCGTTGAAGGAGGGCCCTATGGCTACACCTTC.

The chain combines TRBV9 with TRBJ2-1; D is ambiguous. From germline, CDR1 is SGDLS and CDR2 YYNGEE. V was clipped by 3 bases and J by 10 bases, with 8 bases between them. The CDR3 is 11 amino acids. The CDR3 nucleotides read TGTGCCAGCAGCGCTGTCAAGGAGCAGTTCTTC. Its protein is CASSAVKEQFF. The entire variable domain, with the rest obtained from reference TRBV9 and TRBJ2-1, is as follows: DSGVTQTPKHLITATGQRVTLRCSPRSGDLSVYWYQQSLDQGLQFLIQYYNGEERAKGNILERFSAQQFPDLHSELNLSSLELGDSALYFCASSAVKEQFFGPGTRLTVL.

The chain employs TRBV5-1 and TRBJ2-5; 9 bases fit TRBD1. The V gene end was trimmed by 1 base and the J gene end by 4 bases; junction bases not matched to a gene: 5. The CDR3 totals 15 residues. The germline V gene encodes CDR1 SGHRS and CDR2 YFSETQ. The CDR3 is CASSLMDRGGETQYF. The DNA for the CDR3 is TGCGCCAGCAGCTTGATGGACAGGGGAGGAGAGACCCAGTACTTC.